Detailed here is one TCR beta chain. Participants' own reports of clinical history determined their cohort assignment. Recovered Cohort 3 donors showed two negative PCRs, clearance, or symptom resolution. This entry is derived from a study of blood T cell repertoires in COVID-19. The wider study: There were acute and convalescent COVID-19 samples, and they came from the United States, Italy and Spain. Sample material is recorded as cDNA or gDNA derived from T cells, B-cell-depleted T cells, or PBMCs.

V was clipped by 5 bases and J by 4 bases, with 16 bases between them. Germline CDR1 and CDR2: SGDLS and YYNGEE. CDR3 length equals 15 residues. Some clones are missing from TCRdb's copy, which holds only in-frame ones; the method was immunoSEQ multiplex PCR. The sample lists about 350,000 clones; about 88% were seen once. Sequencing was performed on PBMCs or T cells enriched from blood (not recorded which). The sequence was obtained from a woman aged 25 to 39 who had recovered from COVID-19. The chain joins TRBV9 to TRBJ1-5; D may be TRBD1 (6 bases). Here the CDR3 reads CASSATGTTNQPQHF. In nucleotides, the CDR3 is TGTGCCAGCAGTGCCACCGGGACAACAAATCAGCCCCAGCATTTT.